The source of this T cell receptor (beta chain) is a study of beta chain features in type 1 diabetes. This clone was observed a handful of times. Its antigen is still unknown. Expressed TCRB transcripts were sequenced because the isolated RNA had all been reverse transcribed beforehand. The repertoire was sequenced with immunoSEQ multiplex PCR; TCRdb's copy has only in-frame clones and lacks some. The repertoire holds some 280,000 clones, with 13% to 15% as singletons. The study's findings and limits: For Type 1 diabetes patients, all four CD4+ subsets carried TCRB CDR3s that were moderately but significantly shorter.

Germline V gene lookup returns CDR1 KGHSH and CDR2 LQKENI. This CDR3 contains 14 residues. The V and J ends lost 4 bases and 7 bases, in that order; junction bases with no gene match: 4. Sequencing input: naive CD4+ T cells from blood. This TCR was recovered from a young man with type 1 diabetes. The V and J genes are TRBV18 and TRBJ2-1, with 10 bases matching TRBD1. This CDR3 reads CASSRDRGLNEQFF. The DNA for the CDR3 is TGTGCCAGCTCACGGGACAGGGGATTAAATGAGCAGTTCTTC.